A selection of T cell receptor beta chains follows, all from one sample in a study of T and B cells in COVID-19 patients. MiXCR, applied by TCRdb to the multiplex PCR reads, yields one record per CDR3 protein. Here the sample spans nearly 2,500 distinct CDR3 sequences, approximately 25% being singletons. The sequenced sample was blood. The source is a human donor with active COVID-19. Both conserved end residues are part of each CDR3. D genes are given only for firm matches.

cdr3_length d_call v_call cdr3_aa
16 NA TRBV6-5 CAIRDPGSEKGDTQYF
13 TRBD2 TRBV27 CAVASGSYNEQFF
15 NA TRBV5-3 CASSLQPARTDTQYF
12 NA TRBV12-3/TRBV12-4 CASRGVNQPQHF
13 NA TRBV10-1 CASSTVVSDTQYF
16 NA TRBV18 CASSPAESQNYYEQYF
16 TRBD1 TRBV5-1 CASGRDRLSSTDTQYF
17 NA TRBV5-1 CASSLEGARAGYNEQFF
13 NA TRBV28 CATSLAYPNEQFF
14 NA TRBV20-1 CSAPLSTANTEAFF
12 NA TRBV6-6 CASGPIQETQYF
15 NA TRBV19 CASSRPSGVDEKLFF
13 NA TRBV6-5 CASRARRSGEAFF
14 TRBD1 TRBV10-3 CAISEDRARVPLHF
18 NA TRBV11-1 CASSLASLMVAPYNEQFF
15 TRBD1 TRBV28 CASSSQGAGTGELFF
15 TRBD1 TRBV6-6 CASSHRGHLTGELFF
16 TRBD1 TRBV12-3/TRBV12-4 CASSPRGRTGKDEQYF
14 NA TRBV20-1 CSARDVLAGYEQYF
14 TRBD2 TRBV29-1 CSARTSGGSGEQYF
15 TRBD1 TRBV19 CASSIVTGGHGELFF
18 TRBD2 TRBV19 CASSIGLAGVSGANVLTF